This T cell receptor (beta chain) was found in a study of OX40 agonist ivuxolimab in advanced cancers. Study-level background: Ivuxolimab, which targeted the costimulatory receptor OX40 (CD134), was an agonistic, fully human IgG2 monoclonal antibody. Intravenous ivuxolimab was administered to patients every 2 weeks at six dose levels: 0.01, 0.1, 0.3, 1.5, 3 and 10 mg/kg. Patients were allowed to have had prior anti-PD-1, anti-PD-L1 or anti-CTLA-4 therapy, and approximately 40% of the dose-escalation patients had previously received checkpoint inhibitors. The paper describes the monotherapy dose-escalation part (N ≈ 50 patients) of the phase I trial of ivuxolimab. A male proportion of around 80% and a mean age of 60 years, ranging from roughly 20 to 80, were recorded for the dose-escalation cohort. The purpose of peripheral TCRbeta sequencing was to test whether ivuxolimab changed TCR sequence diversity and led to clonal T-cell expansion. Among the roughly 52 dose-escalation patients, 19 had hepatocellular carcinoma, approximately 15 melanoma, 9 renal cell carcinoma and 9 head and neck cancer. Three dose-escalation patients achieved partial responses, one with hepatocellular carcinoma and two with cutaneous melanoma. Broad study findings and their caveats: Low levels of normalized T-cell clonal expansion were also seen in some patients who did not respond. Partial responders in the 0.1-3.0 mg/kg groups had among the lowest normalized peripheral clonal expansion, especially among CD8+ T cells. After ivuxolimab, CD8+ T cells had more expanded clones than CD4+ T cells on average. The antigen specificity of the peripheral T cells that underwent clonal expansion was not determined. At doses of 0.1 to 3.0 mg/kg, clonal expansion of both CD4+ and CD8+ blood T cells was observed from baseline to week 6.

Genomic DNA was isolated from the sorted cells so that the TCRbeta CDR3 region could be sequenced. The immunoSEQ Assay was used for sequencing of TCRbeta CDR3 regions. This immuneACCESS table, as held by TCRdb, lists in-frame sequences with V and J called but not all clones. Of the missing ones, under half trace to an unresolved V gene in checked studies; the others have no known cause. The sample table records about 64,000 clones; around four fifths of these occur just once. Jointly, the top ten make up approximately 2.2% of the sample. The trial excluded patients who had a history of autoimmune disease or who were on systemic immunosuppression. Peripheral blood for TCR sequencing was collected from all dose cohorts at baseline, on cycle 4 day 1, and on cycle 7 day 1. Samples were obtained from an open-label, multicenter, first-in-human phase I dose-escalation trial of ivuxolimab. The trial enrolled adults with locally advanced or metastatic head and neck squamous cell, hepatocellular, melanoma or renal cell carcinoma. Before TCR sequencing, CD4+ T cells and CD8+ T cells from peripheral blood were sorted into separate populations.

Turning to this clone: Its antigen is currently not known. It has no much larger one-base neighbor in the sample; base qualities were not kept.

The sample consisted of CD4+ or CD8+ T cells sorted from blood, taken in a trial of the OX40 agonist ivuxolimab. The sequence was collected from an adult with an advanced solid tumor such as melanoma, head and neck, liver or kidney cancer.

Here is the DNA: TGTGCCAGCAGCGCTCAGGGCGGTGGGGAGACCCAGTACTTC. This codes for CASSAQGGGETQYF. Recombination connected TRBV9 to TRBJ2-5, and the D gene may be TRBD1, 5 bases matching. V and J lose 3 bases and 5 bases, and a span of 14 bases separates them. Spanning cysteine to phenylalanine, the CDR3 consists of 14 amino acids. Only CDR3 DNA remains: 42 bases, in frame from the first base. Reading the germline V gene gives CDR1 SGDLS and CDR2 YYNGEE.